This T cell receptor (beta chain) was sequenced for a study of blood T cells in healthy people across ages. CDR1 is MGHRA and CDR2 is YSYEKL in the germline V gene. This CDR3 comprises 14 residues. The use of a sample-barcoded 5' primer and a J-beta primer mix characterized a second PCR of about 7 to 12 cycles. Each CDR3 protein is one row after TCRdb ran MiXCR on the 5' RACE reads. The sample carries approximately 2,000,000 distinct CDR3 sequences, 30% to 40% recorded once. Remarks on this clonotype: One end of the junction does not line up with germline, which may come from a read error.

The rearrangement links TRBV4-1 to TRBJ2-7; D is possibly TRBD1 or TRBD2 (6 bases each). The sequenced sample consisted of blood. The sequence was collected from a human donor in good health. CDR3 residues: CASSQEGGLYEQYF. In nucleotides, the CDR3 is TGTGCCAGCAGCCAAGAGGGGGGTCTCTACGAGCAGTACTTC.